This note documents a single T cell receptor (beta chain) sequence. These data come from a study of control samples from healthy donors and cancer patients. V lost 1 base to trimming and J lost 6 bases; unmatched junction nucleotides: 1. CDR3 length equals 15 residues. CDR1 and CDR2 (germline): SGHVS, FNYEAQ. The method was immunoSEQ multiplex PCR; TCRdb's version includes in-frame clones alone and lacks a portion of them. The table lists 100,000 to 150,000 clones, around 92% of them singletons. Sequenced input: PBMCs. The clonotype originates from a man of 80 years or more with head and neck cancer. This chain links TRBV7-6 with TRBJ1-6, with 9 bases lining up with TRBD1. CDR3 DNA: TGTGCCAGCAGCTTAGAGGGACAGGGTAATTCACCCCTCCACTTT. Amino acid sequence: CASSLEGQGNSPLHF.